This T cell receptor (beta chain) originates from a study of tumor-infiltrating lymphocytes in primary liver carcinoma. Study-level background: The five patients, who were men and women, ranged in age from 30 to 69 years. Samples returned roughly 3.65 to 8 million productive TCRbeta reads, a yield that was similar across tissue types.

V lost 4 bases and J 5 bases, leaving 12 bases between the germline ends. Germline V gene data show CDR1 as SGHNT and CDR2 as YYREEE (reference sequence). This CDR3 has 13 amino acids. Bulk tissue was left unsorted, and RNA and DNA were co-extracted from 20-30 mg of it. There were only treatment-naive patients, all with chronic HBV infection. The researchers produced TCR beta cDNA from around 500 ng total RNA with a constant-region primer. The TCR beta library was amplified through three nested multiplex PCR rounds in a modified ARM-PCR procedure. Two initial PCR rounds of approximately 10 cycles each paired TRBV1-TRBV30 forward primers with a C-beta reverse primer. TCRdb called the multiplex PCR reads again in MiXCR, with one record for every CDR3 protein. Among roughly 40,000 distinct CDR3 sequences listed, 60% to 80% were seen once. This clonotype has only a few counts. A much larger clone sits a single nucleotide away, making a read error possible. This CDR3 fails to terminate in the conserved phenylalanine or tryptophan, so it likely reflects a read error.

The TCR comes from a woman aged 30 to 39 with primary liver carcinoma and hepatitis B virus infection. V and J are TRBV5-4 and TRBJ1-1; D uncertain. The sequenced sample was tumor-adjacent normal liver tissue. The CDR3 bases are TGTGCCAGCAGCCCCACCCCCCGAACTGAAGCTTTCTCT. Its translation: CASSPTPRTEAFS.